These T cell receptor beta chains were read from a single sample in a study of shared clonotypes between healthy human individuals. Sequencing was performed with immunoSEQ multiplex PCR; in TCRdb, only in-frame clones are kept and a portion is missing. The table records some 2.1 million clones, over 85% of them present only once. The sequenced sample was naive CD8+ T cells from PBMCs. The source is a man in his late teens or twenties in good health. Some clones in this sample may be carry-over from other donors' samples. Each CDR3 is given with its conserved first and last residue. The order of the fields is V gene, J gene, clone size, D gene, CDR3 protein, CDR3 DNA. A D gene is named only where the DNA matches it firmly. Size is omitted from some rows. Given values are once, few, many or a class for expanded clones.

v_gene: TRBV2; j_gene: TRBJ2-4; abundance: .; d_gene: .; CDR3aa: CASMKGGTVTYF; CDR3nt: TGTGCCAGCATGAAGGGGGGGACAGTGACCTACTTC
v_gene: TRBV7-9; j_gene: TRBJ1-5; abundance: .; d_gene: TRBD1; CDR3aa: CASSLGQGEDQPQHF; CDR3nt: TGTGCCAGCAGCTTAGGACAGGGGGAAGATCAGCCCCAGCATTTT
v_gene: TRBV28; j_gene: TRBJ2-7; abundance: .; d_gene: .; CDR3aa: CASSMGPPTTHEQYF; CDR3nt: TGTGCCAGCAGTATGGGACCCCCCACCACCCACGAGCAGTACTTC
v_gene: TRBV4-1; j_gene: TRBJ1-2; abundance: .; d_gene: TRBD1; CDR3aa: CASSPPGTGYGYTF; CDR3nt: TGCGCCAGCAGCCCGCCTGGGACAGGGTATGGCTACACCTTC
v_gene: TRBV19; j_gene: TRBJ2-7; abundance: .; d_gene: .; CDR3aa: CASSIGVGAYEQYF; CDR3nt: TGTGCCAGTAGTATAGGCGTAGGGGCCTACGAGCAGTACTTC
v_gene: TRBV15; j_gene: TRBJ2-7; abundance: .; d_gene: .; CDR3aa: CATSRDRPNKASEQYF; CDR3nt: TGTGCCACCAGCAGAGATCGGCCAAATAAAGCGAGCGAGCAGTACTTC
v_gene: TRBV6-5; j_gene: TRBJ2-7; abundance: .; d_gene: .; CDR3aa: CASSYSTGPYEQYF; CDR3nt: TGTGCCAGCAGTTACTCGACAGGTCCCTACGAGCAGTACTTC
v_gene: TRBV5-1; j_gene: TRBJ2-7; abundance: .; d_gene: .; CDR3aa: CASSRPDGEDEQYF; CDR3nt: TGCGCCAGCAGCCGCCCGGACGGGGAGGACGAGCAGTACTTC
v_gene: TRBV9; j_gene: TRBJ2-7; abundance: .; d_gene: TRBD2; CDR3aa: CASSVGPSGSLYEQYF; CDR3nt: TGTGCCAGCAGCGTAGGGCCTAGCGGGAGTCTCTACGAGCAGTACTTC
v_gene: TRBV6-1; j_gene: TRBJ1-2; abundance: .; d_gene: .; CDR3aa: CASRGRSYGYTF; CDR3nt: TGTGCCAGCAGGGGACGGAGCTATGGCTACACCTTC
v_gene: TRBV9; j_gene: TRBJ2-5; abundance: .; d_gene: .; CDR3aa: CASSGGQIQTQYF; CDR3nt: TGTGCCAGCAGTGGCGGACAGATCCAGACCCAGTACTTC
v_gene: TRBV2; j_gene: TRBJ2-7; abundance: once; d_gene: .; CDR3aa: CASSENGGAEQYF; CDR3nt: TGTGCCAGCAGTGAAAATGGGGGCGCCGAGCAGTACTTC
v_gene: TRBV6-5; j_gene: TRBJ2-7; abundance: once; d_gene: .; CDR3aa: CASSNSIGESSYEQYF; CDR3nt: TGTGCCAGCAGTAACTCCATAGGGGAGAGCTCCTACGAGCAGTACTTC
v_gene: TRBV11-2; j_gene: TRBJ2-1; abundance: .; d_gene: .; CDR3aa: CASSLDLQQAGSYNEQFF; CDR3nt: TGTGCCAGCAGCTTAGATCTTCAGCAGGCGGGCTCCTACAATGAGCAGTTCTTC
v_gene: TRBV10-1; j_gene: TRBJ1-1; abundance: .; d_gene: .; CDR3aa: CASREGLNTEAFF; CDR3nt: TGCGCCAGCAGGGAGGGATTGAACACTGAAGCTTTCTTT
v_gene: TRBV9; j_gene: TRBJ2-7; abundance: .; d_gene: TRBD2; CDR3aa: CASSVGGSPSYEQYF; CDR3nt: TGTGCCAGCAGCGTAGGCGGGAGCCCCTCCTACGAGCAGTACTTC
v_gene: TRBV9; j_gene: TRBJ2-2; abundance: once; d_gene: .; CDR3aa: CASSLGSTGELFF; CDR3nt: TGTGCCAGCAGCTTAGGTAGCACCGGGGAGCTGTTTTTT
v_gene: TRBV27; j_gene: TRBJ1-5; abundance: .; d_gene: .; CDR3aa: CASSSLEMSNQPQHF; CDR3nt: TGTGCCAGCAGTTCCCTTGAGATGAGCAATCAGCCCCAGCATTTT
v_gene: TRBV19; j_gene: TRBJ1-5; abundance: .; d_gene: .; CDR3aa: CASSIVAGPNQPQHF; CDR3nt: TGTGCCAGTAGTATAGTGGCGGGACCCAATCAGCCCCAGCATTTT
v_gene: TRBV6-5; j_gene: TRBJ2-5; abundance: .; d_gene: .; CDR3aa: CASSYYSIGETQYF; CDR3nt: TGTGCCAGCAGTTACTACTCAATCGGAGAGACCCAGTACTTC
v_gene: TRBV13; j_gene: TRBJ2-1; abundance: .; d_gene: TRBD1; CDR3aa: CASSSRDRTPYEQFF; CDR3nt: TGTGCCAGCAGCTCCCGGGACAGGACCCCCTATGAGCAGTTCTTC
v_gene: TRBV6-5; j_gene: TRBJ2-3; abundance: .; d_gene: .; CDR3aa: CASSRPGSDTQYF; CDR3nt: TGTGCCAGCAGTCGCCCTGGCTCAGATACGCAGTATTTT
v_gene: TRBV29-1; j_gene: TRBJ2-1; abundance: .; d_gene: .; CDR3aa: CSAVEDEQFF; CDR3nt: TGCAGCGCCGTAGAAGATGAGCAGTTCTTC
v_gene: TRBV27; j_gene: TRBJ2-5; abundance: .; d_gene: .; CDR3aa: CASSLSYGRTETQYF; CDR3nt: TGTGCCAGCAGTTTATCTTATGGGAGAACGGAGACCCAGTACTTC
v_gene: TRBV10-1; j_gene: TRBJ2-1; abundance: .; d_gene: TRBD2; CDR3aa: CASTGGSYNEQFF; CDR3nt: TGCGCCAGCACGGGGGGCTCCTACAATGAGCAGTTCTTC
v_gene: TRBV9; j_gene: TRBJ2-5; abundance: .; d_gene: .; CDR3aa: CASSESSGAGETQYF; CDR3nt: TGTGCCAGCAGCGAGAGCTCAGGGGCGGGGGAGACCCAGTACTTC
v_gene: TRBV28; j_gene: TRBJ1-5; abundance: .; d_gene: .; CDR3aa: CASSLTDAVGQPQHF; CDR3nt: TGTGCCAGCAGTTTAACCGATGCGGTGGGTCAGCCCCAGCATTTT
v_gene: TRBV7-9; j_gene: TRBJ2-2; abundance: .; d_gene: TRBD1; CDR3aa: CASSSFSGQVRTGELFF; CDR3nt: TGTGCCAGCAGCTCCTTCTCGGGACAGGTTCGGACCGGGGAGCTGTTTTTT
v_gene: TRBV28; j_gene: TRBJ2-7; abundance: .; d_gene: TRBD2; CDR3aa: CASTTLAGGSIYEQYF; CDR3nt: TGTGCCAGCACCACTCTAGCGGGAGGATCCATCTACGAGCAGTACTTC
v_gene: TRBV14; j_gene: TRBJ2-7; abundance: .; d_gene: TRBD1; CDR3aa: CASSQVEGTEAYEQYF; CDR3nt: TGTGCCAGCAGCCAAGTTGAGGGGACAGAGGCTTACGAGCAGTACTTC
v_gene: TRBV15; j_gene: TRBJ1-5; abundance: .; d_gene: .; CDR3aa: CATSRPTQPQHF; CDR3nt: TGTGCCACCAGTCGCCCGACCCAGCCCCAGCATTTT
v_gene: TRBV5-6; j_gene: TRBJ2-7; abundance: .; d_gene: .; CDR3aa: CASSLLREIALEQYF; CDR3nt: TGTGCCAGCAGCTTGTTACGGGAAATAGCCCTCGAGCAGTACTTC
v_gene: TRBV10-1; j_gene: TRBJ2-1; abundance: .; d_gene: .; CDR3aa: CASSDSREGFYNEQFF; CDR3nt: TGCGCCAGCAGTGACTCCCGTGAGGGATTCTACAATGAGCAGTTCTTC
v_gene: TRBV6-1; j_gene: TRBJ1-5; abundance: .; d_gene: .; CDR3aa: CASREDPGTGQPQHF; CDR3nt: TGTGCCAGCAGGGAAGATCCAGGGACGGGCCAGCCCCAGCATTTT
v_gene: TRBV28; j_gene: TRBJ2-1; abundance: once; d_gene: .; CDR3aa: CASSLSGYPYNEQFF; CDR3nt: TGTGCCAGCAGTTTATCAGGGTACCCCTACAATGAGCAGTTCTTC
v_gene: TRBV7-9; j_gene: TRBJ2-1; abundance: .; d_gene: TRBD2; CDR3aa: CASSPGEGRGYNEQFF; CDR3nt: TGTGCCAGCAGCCCCGGGGAGGGCCGTGGTTACAATGAGCAGTTCTTC
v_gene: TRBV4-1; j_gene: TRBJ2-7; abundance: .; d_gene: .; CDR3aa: CASSQKDQTAYEQYF; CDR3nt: TGCGCCAGCAGCCAAAAGGACCAAACCGCCTACGAGCAGTACTTC
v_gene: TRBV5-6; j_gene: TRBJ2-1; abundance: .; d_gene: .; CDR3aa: CASSLSMAGEQFF; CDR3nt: TGTGCCAGCAGCTTGTCTATGGCGGGGGAGCAGTTCTTC
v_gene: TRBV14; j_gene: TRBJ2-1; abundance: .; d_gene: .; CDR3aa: CASSQGVRTYNEQFF; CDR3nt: TGTGCCAGCAGCCAAGGCGTCAGGACGTACAATGAGCAGTTCTTC
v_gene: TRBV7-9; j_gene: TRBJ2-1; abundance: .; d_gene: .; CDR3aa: CASSSPGAVYNEQFF; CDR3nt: TGTGCCAGCAGCTCCCCCGGGGCGGTTTACAATGAGCAGTTCTTC
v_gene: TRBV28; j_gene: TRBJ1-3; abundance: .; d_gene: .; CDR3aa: CASSFVASTIYF; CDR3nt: TGTGCCAGCAGTTTCGTAGCTAGCACCATATATTTT
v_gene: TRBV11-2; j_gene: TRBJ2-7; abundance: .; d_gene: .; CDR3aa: CASSFSPYEQYF; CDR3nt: TGTGCCAGCTCCTTCTCCCCCTACGAGCAGTACTTC
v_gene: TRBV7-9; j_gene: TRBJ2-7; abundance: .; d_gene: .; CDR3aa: CATQRSGGGTYEQYF; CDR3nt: TGTGCCACCCAACGTTCCGGAGGGGGAACCTACGAGCAGTACTTC
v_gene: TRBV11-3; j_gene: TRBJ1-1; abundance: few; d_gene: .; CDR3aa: CASSLGTDTEAFF; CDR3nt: TGTGCCAGCAGCTTAGGTACAGACACTGAAGCTTTCTTT
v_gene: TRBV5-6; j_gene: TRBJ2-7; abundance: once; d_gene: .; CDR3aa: CASSLGLGPYEQYF; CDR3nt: TGTGCCAGCAGCTTGGGTCTGGGCCCCTACGAGCAGTACTTC
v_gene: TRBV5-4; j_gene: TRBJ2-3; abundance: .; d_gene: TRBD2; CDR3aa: CASSYKRELGTDTQYF; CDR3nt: TGTGCCAGCAGTTACAAGCGGGAGTTGGGCACAGATACGCAGTATTTT
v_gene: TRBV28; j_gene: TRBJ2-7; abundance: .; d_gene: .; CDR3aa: CASTYSGGGNEQYF; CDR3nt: TGTGCCAGCACGTATTCTGGGGGGGGCAACGAGCAGTACTTC
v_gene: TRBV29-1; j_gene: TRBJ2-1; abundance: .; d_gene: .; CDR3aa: CSVELMAAYNEQFF; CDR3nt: TGCAGCGTTGAATTGATGGCGGCCTACAATGAGCAGTTCTTC
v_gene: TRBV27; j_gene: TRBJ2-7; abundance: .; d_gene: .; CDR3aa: CASSLSMGGHEQYF; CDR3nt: TGTGCCAGCAGTTTATCGATGGGGGGGCACGAGCAGTACTTC
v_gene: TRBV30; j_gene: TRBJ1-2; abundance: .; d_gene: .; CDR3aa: CAWSVEEEGVYGYTF; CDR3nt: TGTGCCTGGAGTGTCGAAGAGGAGGGCGTCTATGGCTACACCTTC
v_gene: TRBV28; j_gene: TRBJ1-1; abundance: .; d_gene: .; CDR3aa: CASSLGGSTEAFF; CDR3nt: TGTGCCAGCAGTTTGGGGGGGTCAACTGAAGCTTTCTTT
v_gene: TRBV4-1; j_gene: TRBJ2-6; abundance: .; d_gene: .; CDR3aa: CASSQDPGANVLTF; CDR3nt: TGCGCCAGCAGCCAAGACCCTGGGGCCAACGTCCTGACTTTC
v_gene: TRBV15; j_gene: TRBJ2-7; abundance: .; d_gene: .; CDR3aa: CATSYGRDYEQYF; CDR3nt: TGTGCCACCAGTTACGGAAGGGACTACGAGCAGTACTTC
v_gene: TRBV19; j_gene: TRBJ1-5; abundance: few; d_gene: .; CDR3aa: CASRRGIFQHF; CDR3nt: TGTGCCAGTAGGCGGGGGATCTTCCAGCATTTT
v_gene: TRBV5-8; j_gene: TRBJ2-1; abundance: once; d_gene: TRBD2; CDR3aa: CASSAGLAHYNEQFF; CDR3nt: TGTGCCAGCAGCGCGGGACTAGCGCATTACAATGAGCAGTTCTTC
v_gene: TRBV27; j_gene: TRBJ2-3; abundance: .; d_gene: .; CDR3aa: CASSFSAASTDTQYF; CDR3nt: TGTGCCAGCAGTTTTAGCGCGGCTAGCACAGATACGCAGTATTTT
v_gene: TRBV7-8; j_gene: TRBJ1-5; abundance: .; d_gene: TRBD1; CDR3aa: CASSLEDRVRDHYNQPQHF; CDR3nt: TGTGCCAGCAGCTTAGAGGACAGGGTGAGGGATCATTACAATCAGCCCCAGCATTTT
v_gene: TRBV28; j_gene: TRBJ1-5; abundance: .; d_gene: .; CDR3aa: CASSFFRANQPQHF; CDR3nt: TGTGCCAGCAGTTTCTTTAGGGCAAACCAGCCCCAGCATTTT
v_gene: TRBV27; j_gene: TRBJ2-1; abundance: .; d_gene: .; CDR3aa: CASSLGPHGDEQFF; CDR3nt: TGTGCCAGCAGTTTGGGACCTCATGGCGATGAGCAGTTCTTC